What follows is one T cell receptor (beta chain) and its context. The entry originates in a study of shared clonotypes between healthy human individuals. Libraries were prepared by immunoSEQ multiplex PCR; TCRdb keeps only in-frame clonotypes and omits some of them. There are 1.4 million or so clones in the sample; less than 99% occur only once, and approximately 0.38% lies in the top ten. Trimming removed 0 bases at V and 5 bases at J, with 7 bases between. Germline assignment: CDR1 SGDLS and CDR2 YYNGEE. This CDR3 comprises 13 residues. This TCR came from a man aged 25-40 years in good health. Sequenced input: naive CD4+ T cells sorted from blood. The subset: CD45RA+ positively selected. This rearrangement joins TRBV9 to TRBJ2-3; D unclear. The CDR3, as DNA: TGTGCCAGCAGCGTAGCTCCGGAAGATACGCAGTATTTT. This gives the protein CASSVAPEDTQYF. The full variable domain, rest sourced from reference TRBV9 and TRBJ2-3, is DSGVTQTPKHLITATGQRVTLRCSPRSGDLSVYWYQQSLDQGLQFLIQYYNGEERAKGNILERFSAQQFPDLHSELNLSSLELGDSALYFCASSVAPEDTQYFGPGTRLTVL.